The clone carrying this TCR beta chain was counted ten times or more. Its antigen is currently unknown. Trimming left V 4 bases short and J 0 bases short, with 13 bases between. Germline values: CDR1 SEHNR, CDR2 FQNEAQ (reference sequence). The length of the CDR3 is 15 residues. This specimen comes from a study of T cell repertoires in cytomegalovirus infection. Overall study context: HLA-C-restricted CMV epitopes, recently identified, and well-studied HLA-B-restricted ones were used by the study. Signatures in public TCR beta sequences pointed to both CMV infection and matching HLA type. Study-level results: The cumulative frequency of public TCR beta families distinguished individuals who carried CMV together with the relevant HLA. The response measured ex vivo was dominated by TCR beta clonotypes (HLA-C-restricted and CMV-specific).

TCRdb reprocessed the reads via MiXCR and lists one record per CDR3 protein. The top ten clones hold around 15% of a sample with some 940,000 distinct CDR3 sequences, less than 35% of them seen once. This TCR was sampled from a human donor in good health (CMV status not recorded). Some clones in this sample may be carry-over from other donors' samples. Specimen: cultured CD8+ T cells from PBMCs, collected from culture after CMV antigen stimulation. The chain links TRBV7-9 to TRBJ2-7; D uncertain. CDR3 bases: TGTGCCAGCAGCTCTCAGAGCGAGAGCTCCTACGAGCAGTACGTC. Translating gives CASSSQSESSYEQYV.